Below are 25 T cell receptor beta chains sequenced from a single sample in a study of blood T cell repertoires in COVID-19. The repertoire was sequenced with immunoSEQ multiplex PCR; TCRdb's copy has only in-frame clones and lacks some. The sample has 30,000 to 45,000 clones, about four fifths seen once. The sample comprised peripheral blood. These receptors originate from a man between 60 and 75 years old in a cohort sampled during active COVID-19.

This clone was detected a few times. The chain is built from TRBV12-3 or TRBV12-4 and TRBJ2-3, with unresolved D. The CDR3 is made up of 11 amino acids. V shed 3 bases and J shed 5 bases, with 3 bases lying between them. CDR3 DNA sequence: TGTGCCAGCAGTTTCGGAGATACGCAGTATTTT. Amino acid sequence: CASSFGDTQYF.

V usage is TRBV5-1 and J usage is TRBJ1-1; D is uncertain. The CDR3 runs 12 residues. V was cut by 3 bases and J by 7 bases, with 10 bases left in between. Germline V gene data show CDR1 as SGHRS and CDR2 as YFSETQ. CDR3 nucleotides: TGCGCCAGCAGCTACGACGGGAATGAAGCTTTCTTT. This codes for CASSYDGNEAFF.

The chain carries TRBV6-6 and TRBJ2-3; the D gene is possibly TRBD1 (5 bases). With 5 bases removed from V and 3 bases from J, the gap between germline ends came to 15 bases. The CDR3 is 15 amino acids. Looked up from germline, CDR1 is MNHNY and CDR2 is SVGAGI (reference sequence). The CDR3 bases are TGTGCCAGCAGTCCCCCAGGGCTGATGACAGATACGCAGTATTTT. This encodes CASSPPGLMTDTQYF.

V usage is TRBV18 and J usage is TRBJ2-2; D unresolved. CDR3 length equals 15 residues. Germline values: CDR1 KGHSH, CDR2 LQKENI. V dropped 4 bases and J dropped 1 base, with 10 bases sitting between them. The CDR3 DNA reads TGTGCCAGCTCACAGGCGGAATTGAACACCGGGGAGCTGTTTTTT. Protein sequence: CASSQAELNTGELFF.

The chain employs TRBV4-1 and TRBJ1-1; a weak D match, TRBD1 (5 bases). The CDR3 consists of 13 residues. Trimming stripped 0 bases from V and 13 bases from J, with 15 bases between. CDR1 and CDR2 from the germline V gene are MGHRA and YSYEKL. CDR3 loop: CASSQEAGTGGFF. CDR3 DNA sequence: TGCGCCAGCAGCCAAGAAGCGGGGACCGGGGGTTTCTTT.

In DNA, the CDR3 is TGTGCCAGCAGTGAATCCTCGGGTTCCCTATACGAGCAGTACTTC. Translating it yields CASSESSGSLYEQYF. The V and J genes are TRBV6-1 and TRBJ2-7, with D unresolved. V was shortened by 2 bases and J by 4 bases, with 15 bases between the two germline ends. The CDR3 extends over 15 amino acids. Germline loops: CDR1 MNHNS, CDR2 SASEGT.

The rearrangement joins TRBV27 to TRBJ2-2, with 8 nucleotides matching TRBD1. V lost 10 bases to trimming and J lost 1 base; unmatched junction nucleotides: 11. The V gene's germline CDR1 is MNHEY and CDR2 SMNVEV (reference sequence). The CDR3 covers 16 residues. The CDR3 protein is CATRLTGTGNTGELFF. CDR3 coding DNA: TGTGCCACCCGCCTCACCGGGACAGGGAACACCGGGGAGCTGTTTTTT.

V and J are TRBV4-2 and TRBJ2-7; 11 bases map to TRBD2. J lost 2 bases, V lost 3 bases, and 0 bases had no gene match. Germline V lookup: CDR1 LGHNA, CDR2 YNFKEQ. The CDR3 length is 14 residues. CDR3 nucleotides: TGTGCCAGCAGCCAGACTAGCGGGACCTACGAGCAGTACTTC. It encodes CASSQTSGTYEQYF.

The J gene is TRBJ2-3, the V gene TRBV3-1 (or the pseudogene TRBV3-2); no definite D call. In germline, CDR1 is LGHDT, CDR2 YNNKEL (reference sequence). The CDR3 length is 16 residues. Trimming took 1 base from V and 6 from J, leaving 17 bases between them. CDR3 in DNA: TGTGCCAGCAGCCAAGCCTTATCCGAGTCCCCCGATACGCAGTATTTT. Translated, it gives CASSQALSESPDTQYF.

The rearrangement links TRBV10-3 to TRBJ1-1; TRBD1 matches 10 bases. The junction had 7 bases not matched to a gene; V was cut back by 2 bases and J by 7 bases. Looked up from germline, CDR1 is ENHRY and CDR2 is SYGVKD. The CDR3 sequence is 15 residues long. In DNA, the CDR3 is TGTGCCATCAGTGAGCCCGGGACAGGGGAACGTGAAGCTTTCTTT. Translated, it gives CAISEPGTGEREAFF.

The V gene is TRBV7-2, the J gene TRBJ2-5; 8 positions agree with TRBD2. CDR1 is SGHTA and CDR2 is FQGNSA in the germline V gene. The CDR3 runs to 12 residues. J was trimmed by 6 bases and V by 9 bases; bases with no gene match: 6. The CDR3 DNA reads as TGTGCCAGTATTGGCGGGGGGCAGACCCAGTACTTC. It is translated as CASIGGGQTQYF.

The rearrangement uses TRBV18 and TRBJ2-2; 7 bases line up with TRBD2. The CDR3 covers 14 residues. The V and J ends lost 3 bases and 5 bases, in that order; junction bases with no gene match: 3. The germline gives CDR1 KGHSH, CDR2 LQKENI. CDR3 region: CASSPRESTGELFF. The CDR3 nucleotides read TGTGCCAGCTCACCGCGGGAGTCGACCGGGGAGCTGTTTTTT. The full variable domain, rest sourced from reference TRBV18 and TRBJ2-2, is NAGVMQNPRHLVRRRGQEARLRCSPMKGHSHVYWYRQLPEEGLKFMVYLQKENIIDESGMPKERFSAEFPKEGPSILRIQQVVRGDSAAYFCASSPRESTGELFFGEGSRLTVL.

The V gene is TRBV29-1, the J gene TRBJ2-1, with D perhaps matching TRBD2 (6 bases). The germline V gene encodes CDR1 SQVTM and CDR2 ANQGSEA. V shed 5 bases and J shed 6 bases, with 8 bases lying between them. The CDR3 spans 11 residues. CDR3 sequence reads: CSVSLANEQFF. CDR3 DNA: TGCAGCGTTTCACTAGCCAATGAGCAGTTCTTC.

This clone was seen a few times. The rearrangement links TRBV30 to TRBJ1-4; D is possibly TRBD1 (5 bases). V was cut by 1 base and J by 5 bases, with 11 bases left in between. Germline CDR1 is GTSNPN and CDR2 is SVGIG (reference sequence). The CDR3 extends over 14 amino acids. CDR3 residues: CAWSGQITNEKLFF. DNA of the CDR3: TGTGCCTGGAGTGGACAGATCACAAATGAAAAACTGTTTTTT.

This clone was picked up a small number of times. The V gene is TRBV7-6, the J gene TRBJ1-5, with 8 bases aligning to TRBD1. Per the germline V gene, CDR1 is SGHVS and CDR2 is FNYEAQ. The junction had 13 bases not matched to a gene; V was cut back by 5 bases and J by 7 bases. This CDR3 region has 16 residues. DNA for the CDR3: TGTGCCAGCAGCCCTTATCCGGGACAGGCGGGGCAGCCCCAGCATTTT. It specifies CASSPYPGQAGQPQHF.

The V call is TRBV7-2, the J call TRBJ2-1, with 7 bases matching TRBD1. The CDR3 runs 17 residues. CDR1 is SGHTA, CDR2 FQGNSA, per germline. J was trimmed by 2 bases and V by 5 bases; bases with no gene match: 12. In nucleotides, the CDR3 is TGTGCCAGCAGCGAAAACAGGGGACGGAGTCCCTACAATGAGCAGTTCTTC. Its protein product is CASSENRGRSPYNEQFF.

In its sample, this clone was seen a few times. The chain links TRBV14 to TRBJ2-3, with D tentatively TRBD2 (5 bases). The CDR3 length is 11 residues. Between the trimmed V and J ends, which lost 7 bases and 4 bases, there was a span of 6 bases. Germline values: CDR1 SGHDN, CDR2 FVKESK. The CDR3 here is CASKLADTQYF. The CDR3 DNA follows: TGTGCCAGCAAACTAGCAGATACGCAGTATTTT.

This clone was seen more than once but under ten times. The chain recombines TRBV5-6 with TRBJ2-3; possible D gene TRBD2, 5 bases. V was cut by 4 bases and J by 9 bases, with 15 bases left in between. Per the germline V gene, CDR1 is SGHDT and CDR2 is YYEEEE. The CDR3 spans 13 residues. Here the CDR3 reads CASSPGRGITQYF. DNA of the CDR3: TGTGCCAGCAGCCCCGGCCGGGGAATAACGCAGTATTTT.

This clone appeared a few times. The CDR3 is CASSPGTGSIKTF. In DNA, the CDR3 is TGCGCCAGCAGCCCCGGGACAGGATCTATTAAAACCTTC. The rearrangement joins TRBV10-1 to TRBJ1-2; the match to TRBD1 covers 8 bases. The germline gives CDR1 WNHNN, CDR2 SYGVQD (reference sequence). The CDR3 is 13 residues long. V lost 6 bases to trimming and J lost 14 bases; unmatched junction nucleotides: 14.

The V gene is TRBV9, the J gene TRBJ2-3; 12 nucleotides agree with TRBD2. This CDR3 is 16 amino acids long. Per the germline V gene, CDR1 is SGDLS and CDR2 is YYNGEE. The V segment lost 3 bases and the J segment 6 bases; nucleotides outside the gene matches: 8. Here the CDR3 reads CASSGGTSGLRDTQYF. For the CDR3, the DNA is TGTGCCAGCAGCGGGGGGACTAGCGGGCTGCGGGATACGCAGTATTTT.

The sample holds a few counts of this clone. The J gene is TRBJ1-1, the V gene TRBV12-3 or TRBV12-4; D call uncertain. The CDR3 is made up of 11 amino acids. V lost 6 bases and J lost 8, with 10 bases in between. In nucleotides, the CDR3 is TGTGCCAGCAGCCCAGGTTGGGAAGCTTTCTTT. The encoded protein is CASSPGWEAFF.

The chain recombines TRBV11-2 with TRBJ2-7; D is ambiguous. Trimming took 5 bases from V and 7 from J, leaving 9 bases between them. Per germline, CDR1 SGHAT and CDR2 FQNNGV. This CDR3 region has 11 residues. This CDR3 reads CASSPGGEQYF. As DNA, the CDR3 is TGTGCCAGCAGCCCGGGTGGTGAGCAGTACTTC. Together with reference TRBV11-2 and TRBJ2-7, the CDR3 gives the full variable domain: EAGVAQSPRYKIIEKRQSVAFWCNPISGHATLYWYQQILGQGPKLLIQFQNNGVVDDSQLPKDRFSAERLKGVDSTLKIQPAKLEDSAVYLCASSPGGEQYFGPGTRLTVT.

The CDR3 DNA is TGTGCCAGCAGCTTATTTCGTCGGCAGGGATTAAATGAAAAACTGTTTTTT. Its translation is CASSLFRRQGLNEKLFF. V and J are TRBV7-9 and TRBJ1-4; D possibly corresponds to TRBD1 (5 bases). The ends were cut back, 2 bases at V and 5 bases at J, with 18 bases in the middle. CDR1 is SEHNR and CDR2 is FQNEAQ in the germline V gene (reference sequence). This CDR3 contains 17 residues.

This clone occurred a few times. This chain joins TRBV4-1 and TRBJ1-1; D unresolved. Germline CDR1 and CDR2: MGHRA and YSYEKL. CDR3 length equals 14 residues. Trimming stripped 3 bases from V and 4 bases from J, with 12 bases between. The CDR3 loop reads CASSQPVSGTEAFF. The DNA for the CDR3 is TGCGCCAGCAGCCAGCCCGTTTCGGGCACTGAAGCTTTCTTT.

This clone was observed a handful of times. V usage is TRBV4-1 and J usage is TRBJ1-5, with TRBD1 as a possible D gene (5 bases). In germline, CDR1 is MGHRA, CDR2 YSYEKL. This CDR3 is 14 amino acids long. With 1 base removed from V and 6 bases from J, the gap between germline ends came to 10 bases. The CDR3 sequence is CASSQVRGGQPQHF. The CDR3 DNA is TGCGCCAGCAGCCAAGTTAGGGGAGGTCAGCCCCAGCATTTT.